This T cell receptor (beta chain) was sequenced during a study of cytomegalovirus exposure and HLA in healthy donors. Findings of the study overall: Of the V segments, some could not be distinguished, including TRBV6-2 and TRBV6-3, and were excluded. In a later analysis, CMV-associated beta chains were mostly HLA-associated, it appeared. It was assumed in the presence/absence analyses that sequencing depth was roughly uniform across donors.

The CDR3 is made up of 15 amino acids. CDR1 LNHDA and CDR2 SQIVND come from the germline V gene (reference sequence). V was cut by 6 bases and J by 4 bases, with 18 bases left in between. Use of 60 Vbeta and 13 Jbeta primers characterized the PCR. In the study's own analysis: An analysis that came later counted approximately 76 million unique TCR beta chains, approximately 10 million shared. The data were produced by immunoSEQ multiplex PCR, yet TCRdb's version contains in-frame clones alone and is incomplete. The V and J calls and the clone size are those of that table, but D and trimming were determined from the DNA. There are around 210,000 clones in the sample; around 78% occur only once, and less than 0.6% lies in the top ten. As to this clone: Its antigen is still unknown.

This receptor was identified in a boy between 10 and 17 years old in good health and CMV-seronegative. The sequenced sample consisted of PBMCs. This chain links TRBV19 with TRBJ1-2; D is ambiguous. The CDR3 DNA reads as TGTGCCAGTAGCAACTTCCGGGATACTTTCTATGGCTACACCTTC. Protein product: CASSNFRDTFYGYTF. Based on the CDR3 plus reference TRBV19 and TRBJ1-2, the full variable domain is DGGITQSPKYLFRKEGQNVTLSCEQNLNHDAMYWYRQDPGQGLRLIYYSQIVNDFQKGDIAEGYSVSREKKESFPLTVTSAQKNPTAFYLCASSNFRDTFYGYTFGSGTRLTVV.